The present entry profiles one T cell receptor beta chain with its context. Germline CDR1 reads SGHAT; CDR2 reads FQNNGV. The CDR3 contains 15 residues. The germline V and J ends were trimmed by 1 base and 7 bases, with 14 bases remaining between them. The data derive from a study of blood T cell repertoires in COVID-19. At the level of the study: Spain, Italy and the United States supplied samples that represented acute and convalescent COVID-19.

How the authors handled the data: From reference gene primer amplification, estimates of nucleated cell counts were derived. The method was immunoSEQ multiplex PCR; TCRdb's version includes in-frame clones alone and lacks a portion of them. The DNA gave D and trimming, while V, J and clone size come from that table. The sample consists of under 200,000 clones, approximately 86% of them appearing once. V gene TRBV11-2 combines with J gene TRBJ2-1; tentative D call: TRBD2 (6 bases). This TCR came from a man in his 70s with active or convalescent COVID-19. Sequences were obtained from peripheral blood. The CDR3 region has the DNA TGTGCCAGCAGCTTAGCCCCGGGAGCTGGGAATGAGCAGTTCTTC. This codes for CASSLAPGAGNEQFF.